These 24 T cell receptor beta chains originate from one sample sequenced in a study of response to subunit inactivated influenza vaccine. MiXCR was run by TCRdb on the RT-PCR reads, yielding one entry per CDR3 protein. Seen here are roughly 650,000 distinct CDR3 sequences, around 15% observed once, and the top ten hold 7.5% to 8%. Sequencing was performed on PBMCs from blood, taken around 15 days before vaccination. The receptors originated from a man over 45 who received an inactivated influenza vaccine.

The rearrangement joins TRBV12-1 to TRBJ2-3; the DNA was not compared with TRBD2, the D call given in the table. TRBV12-1 is classified as a pseudogene. The CDR3 runs to 20 residues. The CDR3 reads CASSSRGLAGGPSRVDTQYF. The CDR3 nucleotides are TGTGCCAGCAGCTCGAGGGGACTAGCGGGAGGGCCCTCAAGAGTAGATACGCAGTATTTT.

This clonotype has at least ten counts. V usage is TRBV6-6 and J usage is TRBJ2-7; no clear D. CDR1 is MNHNY and CDR2 is SVGAGI in the germline V gene (reference sequence). This CDR3 has 13 residues. Between the trimmed V and J ends, which lost 0 bases and 2 bases, there was a span of 5 bases. For the CDR3, the DNA is TGTGCCAGCAGTTACTCCACGACCTACGAGCAGTACTTC. Its translation: CASSYSTTYEQYF.

The gene calls are TRBV29-1 and TRBJ2-6, with 8 bases matching TRBD2. CDR1 is SQVTM, CDR2 ANQGSEA, per germline. CDR3 size: 13 residues. V lost 7 bases, J lost 4 bases, and 3 bases stayed unmatched. The CDR3 loop is CSARTSGANVLTF. Here the CDR3 DNA reads TGCAGCGCAAGGACTAGCGGGGCCAACGTCCTGACTTTC.

The chain carries TRBV5-1 and TRBJ2-2; D gene unclear. The CDR3 length is 15 residues. V was trimmed by 4 bases and J by 7 bases, leaving 17 bases between them. Germline V gene data show CDR1 as SGHRS and CDR2 as YFSETQ. The CDR3: CASSPDPGVRGELFF. In nucleotides, the CDR3 is TGCGCCAGCAGCCCGGACCCCGGTGTCCGCGGGGAGCTGTTTTTT.

The chain has TRBV28 and TRBJ2-5, with 10 bases aligning to TRBD2. With V trimmed by 8 bases and J by 1 base, 10 bases remained unmatched. The germline V gene has CDR1 MDHEN and CDR2 SYDVKM. The CDR3 runs to 16 residues. CDR3 sequence (DNA): TGTGCCAGCTTACGACCGGGACTAGCGACCCAAGAGACCCAGTACTTC. This encodes CASLRPGLATQETQYF.

The table lists this clonotype with a few counts. The CDR3 sequence is CASSLEAGVGTEAFF. CDR3 in DNA: TGCGCCAGCAGCTTGGAAGCCGGGGTAGGGACTGAAGCTTTCTTT. The chain couples TRBV5-1 to TRBJ1-1, with D unclear. The germline V gene has CDR1 SGHRS and CDR2 YFSETQ. The CDR3 extends over 15 amino acids. Trimming removed 0 bases from V and 5 bases from J, with 14 bases in between.

The V and J genes are TRBV10-3 and TRBJ1-5; TRBD1 might be the D (5 bases). V lost 3 bases, J lost 2 bases, and 8 bases lay in between. This CDR3 is 14 amino acids long. CDR1 ENHRY and CDR2 SYGVKD come from the germline V gene. CDR3 sequence: CAISDGQGNQPQHF. For the CDR3, the DNA is TGTGCCATCAGTGATGGACAAGGCAATCAGCCCCAGCATTTT.

This clonotype has only a few counts. The rearrangement uses TRBV12-3 or TRBV12-4 and TRBJ2-7; D is unclear. V dropped 2 bases and J dropped 7 bases, with 12 bases sitting between them. The CDR3 is 13 residues long. The CDR3 reads CASSLRRSEEQYF. CDR3 DNA: TGTGCCAGCAGTTTAAGAAGAAGTGAAGAGCAGTACTTC.

The J gene is TRBJ1-4, the V gene TRBV6-2 or TRBV6-3; D is uncertain. This CDR3 is 12 amino acids long. Trimming removed 5 bases at V and 8 bases at J, with 9 bases between. Per germline, CDR1 MNHEY and CDR2 SVGEGT. The CDR3 bases are TGTGCCAGCAGTGGATCAGCAGAAAAACTGTTTTTT. This codes for CASSGSAEKLFF.

This clonotype appeared many times. The gene calls are TRBV2 and TRBJ2-7; 11 bases line up with TRBD1. Looked up from germline, CDR1 is SNHLY and CDR2 is FYNNEI. The CDR3 extends over 15 amino acids. J lost 1 base, V lost 8 bases, and 7 bases had no gene match. The CDR3 reads CASQTGTGGSYEQYF. The CDR3 bases are TGTGCCAGCCAGACCGGGACAGGGGGTTCCTACGAGCAGTACTTC.

This clonotype has a count of ten or more. The V gene is TRBV2, the J gene TRBJ2-1, with D tentatively TRBD1 or TRBD2 (5 bases each). Germline loops: CDR1 SNHLY, CDR2 FYNNEI. The CDR3 covers 13 residues. V lost 4 bases, J lost 5 bases, and 9 bases lay in between. CDR3 bases: TGTGCCAGCAGTGTGGGACCTGACAATGAGCAGTTCTTC. Amino acids: CASSVGPDNEQFF.

The gene calls are TRBV29-1 and TRBJ2-7; D possibly corresponds to TRBD1 (6 bases). The germline V gene has CDR1 SQVTM and CDR2 ANQGSEA. The CDR3 loop spans 11 amino acids. The V end was cut by 5 bases, the J end by 6 bases, with 11 bases between. CDR3 bases: TGCAGCGTTTGGGTAGGGGGCGAGCAGTACTTC. Its protein product is CSVWVGGEQYF.

V and J are TRBV5-1 and TRBJ1-2, with TRBD1 matching over 7 bases. From germline, CDR1 is SGHRS and CDR2 YFSETQ. V trimming: 3 bases; J trimming: 7 bases; junction bases outside the gene matches: 0. The CDR3 spans 11 residues. Here the CDR3 reads CASSWDSGYTF. As DNA, the CDR3 is TGCGCCAGCAGCTGGGACAGTGGCTACACCTTC.

The J gene is TRBJ2-7, the V gene TRBV29-1; D not certain. The V end was cut by 5 bases, the J end by 5 bases, with 7 bases between. This CDR3 contains 10 residues. Germline assignment: CDR1 SQVTM and CDR2 ANQGSEA. The DNA of the CDR3 is TGCAGCGTTAAGGATCACGAGCAGTACTTC. Protein product: CSVKDHEQYF.

This clonotype turned up a few times. V is TRBV10-3 and J is TRBJ2-7, with D perhaps being TRBD1 or TRBD2 (7 bases each). Trimming removed 5 bases at V and 4 bases at J, with 18 bases between. This CDR3 is 15 amino acids long. Germline V gives CDR1 ENHRY, CDR2 SYGVKD. The CDR3 protein is CAISQGGGRAYEQYF. CDR3 nucleotide sequence: TGTGCCATCAGTCAGGGGGGCGGGAGAGCGTACGAGCAGTACTTC.

The J gene is TRBJ1-1, the V gene TRBV6-1; D is possibly TRBD1 (6 bases). Germline CDR1 MNHNS, CDR2 SASEGT. This CDR3 is 15 amino acids long. The V end lost 6 bases, the J end lost 0 bases, and 14 bases lay between the germline ends. This chain's CDR3 is CASSPEGHLNTEAFF. The CDR3 bases are TGTGCCAGCAGCCCGGAGGGACACTTGAACACTGAAGCTTTCTTT.

This clonotype was counted between two and nine times. V gene TRBV24-1 combines with J gene TRBJ2-7; 9 bases are a match to TRBD1. CDR1 KGHDR and CDR2 SFDVKD come from the germline V gene. Trimming took 4 bases from V and 2 from J; bases not matched to a gene: 8. This CDR3 comprises 16 residues. Here the CDR3 DNA reads TGTGCCACCAGTGACCCAACGGGGACAGGGACCTACGAGCAGTACTTC. Protein product: CATSDPTGTGTYEQYF.

This clonotype was seen repeatedly, ten times or more. The rearrangement joins TRBV2 to TRBJ2-5, with D possibly TRBD1 on 6 matching bases. In germline, CDR1 is SNHLY, CDR2 FYNNEI. This CDR3 is 12 amino acids long. Trimming took off 6 bases at V and 8 bases at J, with 13 bases between the two ends. The CDR3 loop is CASSAKTGTQYF. The CDR3 DNA sequence: TGTGCCAGCAGCGCCAAGACAGGAACCCAGTACTTC.

The CDR3 DNA sequence: TGTGCCAGCAGCTTCAGGGGGGTAAAGACCGGGGAGCTGTTTTTT. It yields the protein CASSFRGVKTGELFF. The chain uses TRBV3-1 and TRBJ2-2; a possible D gene is TRBD1 (7 bases). The CDR3 sequence is 15 residues long. CDR1 is LGHDT and CDR2 is YNNKEL in the germline V gene (reference sequence). Trimming left V 5 bases short and J 5 bases short, with 15 bases between.

V gene TRBV29-1 combines with J gene TRBJ1-5; 9 nucleotides agree with TRBD1. The CDR3 runs 13 residues. CDR1 and CDR2 (germline): SQVTM, ANQGSEA. Germline trimming cut 6 bases from V and 6 bases from J; bases unmatched to any gene: 6. CDR3 loop: CSVGQGGAQPQHF. The CDR3 nucleotides read TGCAGCGTGGGACAGGGTGGAGCTCAGCCCCAGCATTTT. Combining the CDR3 with reference TRBV29-1 and TRBJ1-5 gives the whole variable domain SAVISQKPSRDICQRGTSLTIQCQVDSQVTMMFWYRQQPGQSLTLIATANQGSEATYESGFVIDKFPISRPNLTFSTLTVSNMSPEDSSIYLCSVGQGGAQPQHFGDGTRLSIL.

This clonotype has more than one count but fewer than ten. The rearrangement uses TRBV20-1 and TRBJ2-1, with 9 positions matching TRBD2. Germline lookup yields CDR1 DFQATT and CDR2 SNEGSKA (reference sequence). The CDR3 consists of 14 residues. Trimming took 7 bases from V and 7 from J; bases not matched to a gene: 11. The CDR3 coding sequence is TGCAGTGTTCTCGCGGGAGGGCCTCGAAATGAGCAGTTCTTC. Translated: CSVLAGGPRNEQFF.

This clonotype has a count of ten or more. V usage is TRBV14 and J usage is TRBJ2-5; D not certain. The CDR3 consists of 14 residues. V was pared by 0 bases and J by 1 base, with 6 bases between. The germline CDR1 and CDR2 sequences are SGHDN and FVKESK. CDR3 coding DNA: TGTGCCAGCAGCCAAGATGTCAGCCAAGAGACCCAGTACTTC. This codes for CASSQDVSQETQYF.

The table lists this clonotype with a few counts. A junction boundary mismatches the germline segment, possibly from a read error. The chain is built from TRBV20-1 and TRBJ2-7; 7 positions agree with TRBD1. The CDR3 sequence is 12 residues long. Germline lookup yields CDR1 DFQATT and CDR2 SNEGSKA (reference sequence). In DNA form, the CDR3 reads TGCAGTGCTAGGGCGACAGGGTGGCCGGAGGACTTC. Translation: CSARATGWPEDF.

The chain recombines TRBV6-2 or TRBV6-3 with TRBJ1-2, with a tentative D call TRBD1 (5 bases). The CDR3 loop spans 16 amino acids. Germline CDR1 and CDR2: MNHEY and SVGEGT. The V and J ends lost 0 bases and 7 bases respectively, with 18 bases between them. CDR3 DNA: TGTGCCAGCAGTTACTCGACGGGCAGGGTGGCTAGTGGCTACACCTTC. It encodes CASSYSTGRVASGYTF.